The 6 T cell receptor beta chains below were found in one sample sequenced in a study of vaccination and CD4 T cells after COVID-19. The sample's treatment: roughly 10-day PBMC culture with coronavirus spike peptide pools or control peptides (ViraFEST assay). Once obtained from cultured CD4+ T cells, the DNA was sequenced using the Oncomine TCR Beta short-read assay. TCRdb re-called the PCR reads through MiXCR, storing one row per CDR3 protein. The table lists 14,000 or so distinct CDR3 sequences, roughly 29% of them singletons. What these receptors recognize is not known. Sequences were derived from CD4+ T cells from blood, cultured in vitro, sampled before SARS-CoV-2 vaccination. Every receptor here comes from a human donor who received a COVID-19 vaccine.

A few counts support this clonotype. This rearrangement joins TRBV20-1 to TRBJ2-3; 10 nucleotides line up with TRBD2. The V gene's germline CDR1 is DFQATT and CDR2 SNEGSKA (reference sequence). CDR3 size: 19 residues. Germline trimming cut 4 bases from V and 1 base from J; bases unmatched to any gene: 17. CDR3 in amino acids: CSATPGASGGALGTDTQYF. In DNA form, the CDR3 reads TGCAGTGCTACCCCTGGGGCGAGCGGGGGGGCCCTAGGCACAGATACGCAGTATTTT.

The DNA of the CDR3 is TGTGCAAGTCGCCGCTGGACCGGGACAGCAGCCTACGAGCAGTACTTC. It specifies CASRRWTGTAAYEQYF. The chain couples TRBV12-2 to TRBJ2-7; no DNA check was done on the table's D call, TRBD1. TRBV12-2 has pseudogene status. This CDR3 comprises 16 residues.

The rearrangement uses TRBV24-1 and TRBJ1-5; D perhaps matches TRBD1 (6 bases). The CDR3 is 15 amino acids. Trimming shortened V by 4 bases and J by 2 bases, and 11 bases separated the two germline ends. Per the germline V gene, CDR1 is KGHDR and CDR2 is SFDVKD. The CDR3 DNA follows: TGTGCCACCAGTGACGTCGGGGGGCGCAATCAGCCCCAGCATTTT. This sequence encodes CATSDVGGRNQPQHF.

The chain employs TRBV7-9 and TRBJ1-1; possibly TRBD1 for D (6 bases). This CDR3 spans 14 amino acids. Trimming took 6 bases from V and 1 from J, leaving 12 bases between them. Germline V gene lookup returns CDR1 SEHNR and CDR2 FQNEAQ (reference sequence). CDR3 in DNA: TGTGCCAGCAGGTCGGACAGTTCGAACACTGAAGCTTTCTTT. Residues: CASRSDSSNTEAFF.

This clonotype was detected a few times. The chain joins TRBV7-9 to TRBJ1-2, with a possible D match to TRBD1 (5 bases). CDR3 length equals 13 residues. V was cut by 3 bases and J by 7 bases, with 12 bases left in between. CDR1 is SEHNR, CDR2 FQNEAQ, per germline (reference sequence). The CDR3 nucleotides read TGTGCCAGCAGCTTGGGGGAAGCGGGTGGCTACACCTTC. Its translation is CASSLGEAGGYTF.

This chain joins TRBV21-1 and TRBJ2-1; the listed D gene, TRBD2, was not tested against the DNA. TRBV21-1 has pseudogene status. This CDR3 spans 19 amino acids. The CDR3 protein is CASSKAKLAGGPNYNEQFF. DNA for the CDR3: TGTGCCAGCAGCAAAGCGAAACTAGCGGGGGGGCCCAACTACAATGAGCAGTTCTTC.